The present TCR beta chain was sequenced within a study of shared clonotypes between healthy human individuals. The study, taken as a whole, reports: Memory subsets generally showed lower estimated richness than naive subsets. Sharing across four donors was highest in naive CD4 (roughly 5%) and lowest in memory CD8 (roughly 0.4%).

The naive CD8 subset, CD45RO-negative cells positively selected for CCR7, excluded terminally differentiated effector memory CD45RA+ cells. Using immunoSEQ multiplex PCR, the repertoire was profiled, and TCRdb retains in-frame clones only, with some absent. The data hold over 2,000,000 clones, with 85% to 95% observed a single time. Concerning this clone itself: Its cognate antigen is unknown.

This CDR3 is 18 amino acids long. V lost 0 bases to trimming and J lost 1 base, with 14 bases between them. The germline CDR1 and CDR2 sequences are SGDLS and YYNGEE. V usage is TRBV9 and J usage is TRBJ2-6; D remains ambiguous. This TCR came from a man between 18 and 29 years old in good health. Some clones in this sample may be carry-over from other donors' samples. The source material was naive CD8+ T cells from PBMCs. As DNA, the CDR3 is TGTGCCAGCAGCGTAGGTGGCGGATTGTTTTCTGGGGCCAACGTCCTGACTTTC. It is translated as CASSVGGGLFSGANVLTF.